This entry lists 27 T cell receptor beta chains sequenced from one sample in a study of blood T cell repertoires in COVID-19 (dated by TCRdb to the early 2020s). Library preparation used the immunoSEQ multiplex PCR assay. TCRdb's version of the immuneACCESS table is confined to in-frame rearrangements and falls short of the full clone set. An unresolved V gene accounts for under half of the shortfall where checked; the remainder is of unknown origin. In all, the sample holds around 80,000 clones, and around 79% of those were seen once. 5% to 6% of the sample is in the top ten clones. What was sequenced was peripheral blood. These receptors originate from a man between 50 and 59 years old with active or convalescent COVID-19.

The chain carries TRBV7-3 and TRBJ1-1; D unclear. Trimming left V 5 bases short and J 4 bases short, with 14 bases between. The CDR3 spans 14 residues. Per germline, CDR1 SGHTA and CDR2 FQGTGA. DNA for the CDR3: TGTGCCAGCAGCCTAAGGTCGGGTGGCACTGAAGCTTTCTTT. Its translation is CASSLRSGGTEAFF.

J is TRBJ2-5 and V is TRBV12-3 or TRBV12-4; TRBD1 might be the D (5 bases). This CDR3 spans 13 amino acids. Deletions cut 0 bases from V and 7 bases from J, with 9 bases between. In DNA form, the CDR3 reads TGTGCCAGCAGTTTAGCGACAGTGGGGACCCAGTACTTC. Amino acids: CASSLATVGTQYF.

V is TRBV7-2 and J is TRBJ1-4; unclear D gene. The V and J ends lost 1 base and 5 bases respectively, with 8 bases between them. Per germline, CDR1 SGHTA and CDR2 FQGNSA. The CDR3 covers 14 residues. CDR3: CASSLGAVNEKLFF. For the CDR3, the DNA is TGTGCCAGCAGCTTAGGGGCCGTAAATGAAAAACTGTTTTTT. The full variable domain, completed using reference TRBV7-2 and TRBJ1-4, is GAGVSQSPSNKVTEKGKDVELRCDPISGHTALYWYRQSLGQGLEFLIYFQGNSAPDKSGLPSDRFSAERTGGSVSTLTIQRTQQEDSAVYLCASSLGAVNEKLFFGSGTQLSVL.

V is TRBV5-8 and J is TRBJ2-7; a weak D match, TRBD2 (6 bases). V lost 1 base and J lost 2, with 13 bases in between. The V gene's germline CDR1 is SGHTS and CDR2 YDEGEE. The CDR3 loop spans 15 amino acids. CDR3 sequence: CASSLRGSGAYEQYF. The DNA for the CDR3 is TGTGCCAGCAGCTTGCGGGGGTCGGGCGCCTACGAGCAGTACTTC.

This chain links TRBV6-1 with TRBJ2-7; tentative D call: TRBD1 (5 bases). The germline V gene has CDR1 MNHNS and CDR2 SASEGT. The V end was cut by 0 bases, the J end by 4 bases, with 10 bases between. This CDR3 comprises 14 residues. The CDR3 loop is CASSEAGQKYEQYF. CDR3 bases: TGTGCCAGCAGTGAAGCGGGGCAGAAGTACGAGCAGTACTTC.

The V gene is TRBV7-9, the J gene TRBJ1-4; TRBD1 is a possible D gene (5 bases). Deletions cut 3 bases from V and 7 bases from J, with 12 bases between. CDR3 length equals 14 residues. The germline V gene has CDR1 SEHNR and CDR2 FQNEAQ (reference sequence). Here the CDR3 reads CASSFHQGSEKLFF. As DNA, the CDR3 is TGTGCCAGCAGCTTCCACCAGGGCAGTGAAAAACTGTTTTTT.

The rearrangement links TRBV2 to TRBJ1-1; weak D call: TRBD1 (6 bases). CDR3 size: 14 residues. Trimming shortened V by 6 bases and J by 4 bases, and 15 bases separated the two germline ends. The germline V gene encodes CDR1 SNHLY and CDR2 FYNNEI. This chain's CDR3 is CASRAGDMITEAFF. DNA for the CDR3: TGTGCCAGCAGGGCAGGGGATATGATCACTGAAGCTTTCTTT.

This clone has a handful of counts. The chain carries TRBV5-4 and TRBJ1-1; 7 bases fit TRBD1. J lost 4 bases, V lost 4 bases, and 7 bases had no gene match. CDR1 SGHNT and CDR2 YYREEE come from the germline V gene (reference sequence). This CDR3 is 14 amino acids long. Written as DNA, the CDR3 is TGTGCCAGCAGCGTGACAGGGTTGATCACTGAAGCTTTCTTT. It translates to CASSVTGLITEAFF. Using reference TRBV5-4 and TRBJ1-1 for the parts outside the CDR3, the full variable domain is ETGVTQSPTHLIKTRGQQVTLRCSSQSGHNTVSWYQQALGQGPQFIFQYYREEENGRGNFPPRFSGLQFPNYSSELNVNALELDDSALYLCASSVTGLITEAFFGQGTRLTVV.

This clone was observed a few times. CDR3: CAWRGGSNQPQHF. CDR3 coding DNA: TGTGCCTGGCGGGGGGGTAGCAATCAGCCCCAGCATTTT. This sequence joins TRBV30 and TRBJ1-5; TRBD1 might be the D (5 bases). Germline V gene data show CDR1 as GTSNPN and CDR2 as SVGIG (reference sequence). This CDR3 has 13 residues. Deletions cut 5 bases from V and 0 bases from J, with 8 bases between. The whole variable domain, remainder taken from reference TRBV30 and TRBJ1-5, is SQTIHQWPATLVQPVGSPLSLECTVEGTSNPNLYWYRQAAGRGLQLLFYSVGIGQISSEVPQNLSASRPQDRQFILSSKKLLLSDSGFYLCAWRGGSNQPQHFGDGTRLSIL.

The V call is TRBV19, the J call TRBJ2-5; 13 bases align to TRBD2. This CDR3 comprises 16 residues. J gave up 1 base and V 4 bases, and 3 bases lay outside the gene matches. Germline CDR1 LNHDA, CDR2 SQIVND (reference sequence). For the CDR3, the DNA is TGTGCCAGTAGTACGGGACTAGCGGGGATCCAAGAGACCCAGTACTTC. This sequence encodes CASSTGLAGIQETQYF.

V is TRBV4-1 and J is TRBJ2-5, with 8 bases that match TRBD2. The germline gives CDR1 MGHRA, CDR2 YSYEKL. Trimming at V came to 1 base and at J to 5 bases, leaving 9 bases not matched to a gene. The CDR3 contains 16 residues. CDR3 nucleotide sequence: TGCGCCAGCAGCCAAGTGGCCGGGGGGGAATGGGAGACCCAGTACTTC. It yields the protein CASSQVAGGEWETQYF.

This clone was counted only a few times. The J gene is TRBJ1-3, the V gene TRBV5-1; a weak D match, TRBD1 (5 bases). The CDR3 has 16 amino acids. CDR1 and CDR2 (germline): SGHRS, YFSETQ. V was clipped by 6 bases and J by 0 bases, with 16 bases between them. CDR3 nucleotides: TGCGCCAGCATAAGAAAGGGGTTGCACTCTGGAAACACCATATATTTT. This translates into CASIRKGLHSGNTIYF. Full variable domain (outside the CDR3, taken from reference TRBV5-1 and TRBJ1-3): KAGVTQTPRYLIKTRGQQVTLSCSPISGHRSVSWYQQTPGQGLQFLFEYFSETQRNKGNFPGRFSGRQFSNSRSEMNVSTLELGDSALYLCASIRKGLHSGNTIYFGEGSWLTVV.

For the CDR3, the DNA is TGTGCCAGCAGCCGCCCGCTGGGGGCGACCTCCTACGAGCAGTACTTC. It codes for CASSRPLGATSYEQYF. This chain joins TRBV3-1 (or the pseudogene TRBV3-2) and TRBJ2-7; possibly TRBD1 for D (6 bases). The CDR3 covers 16 residues. CDR1 LGHDT and CDR2 YNNKEL come from the germline V gene (reference sequence). V lost 4 bases to trimming and J lost 0 bases, with 16 bases between them.

The CDR3 sequence is CASSEFSGGANEQFF. CDR3 bases: TGTGCCAGCAGTGAATTTAGCGGGGGGGCCAATGAGCAGTTCTTC. J is TRBJ2-1 and V is TRBV6-1, with 11 bases fitting TRBD2. This CDR3 spans 15 amino acids. The germline V gene has CDR1 MNHNS and CDR2 SASEGT. V was pared by 2 bases and J by 6 bases, with 3 bases of the junction left unmatched.

In its sample, this clone was seen a few times. The chain couples TRBV6-5 to TRBJ1-1, with D perhaps matching TRBD1 (6 bases). This CDR3 has 13 amino acids. The V and J ends lost 6 bases and 3 bases respectively, with 11 bases between them. Germline-derived CDR1 and CDR2 are MNHEY and SVGAGI. The CDR3 loop is CASRPYRDTEAFF. The CDR3 bases are TGTGCCAGCAGGCCCTACAGGGACACTGAAGCTTTCTTT.

This sequence joins TRBV9 and TRBJ2-1; 12 bases are a match to TRBD2. The CDR3 consists of 15 residues. The V gene's germline CDR1 is SGDLS and CDR2 YYNGEE. V was clipped by 1 base and J by 7 bases; unmatched bases: 3. The CDR3 DNA reads TGTGCCAGCAGCGTAACTAGCGGGGGGTCGAATGAGCAGTTCTTC. Residues: CASSVTSGGSNEQFF.

The CDR3 spells CASSGQSTDTQYF. The CDR3, as DNA: TGTGCCAGCAGTGGACAGAGCACAGATACGCAGTATTTT. The chain carries TRBV4-2 and TRBJ2-3; a weak D match, TRBD1 (6 bases). Germline lookup yields CDR1 LGHNA and CDR2 YNFKEQ. This CDR3 is built from 13 residues. V was trimmed by 6 bases and J by 0 bases, leaving 7 bases between them.

The genes are TRBV7-8 and TRBJ2-3, with TRBD2 as a possible D gene (6 bases). CDR1 and CDR2 (germline): SGHVS, FQNEAQ. The CDR3 has 16 residues. Trimming removed 2 bases at V and 2 bases at J, with 14 bases between. Here the CDR3 reads CASSLLEGNPTDTQYF. CDR3 coding DNA: TGTGCCAGCAGCTTATTGGAGGGAAACCCCACAGATACGCAGTATTTT.

The CDR3 nucleotides are TGTGCCATAAAGGGACAGGGACCCTACGAGCAGTACTTC. It codes for CAIKGQGPYEQYF. J is TRBJ2-7 and V is TRBV10-3; 9 bases align to TRBD1. Germline lookup yields CDR1 ENHRY and CDR2 SYGVKD. J gave up 2 bases and V 9 bases, and 5 bases lay outside the gene matches. This CDR3 region has 13 residues.

The chain uses TRBV5-4 and TRBJ2-1, with a tentative D call TRBD2 (5 bases). V dropped 0 bases and J dropped 6 bases, with 7 bases sitting between them. The CDR3 has 13 residues. Germline V gives CDR1 SGHNT, CDR2 YYREEE (reference sequence). CDR3 sequence (DNA): TGTGCCAGCAGCTTGGCCCTAGCCAATGAGCAGTTCTTC. Its translation: CASSLALANEQFF.

The chain combines TRBV7-9 with TRBJ2-7; D might be TRBD2 (5 bases). The V and J ends lost 1 base and 6 bases respectively, with 16 bases between them. The germline gives CDR1 SEHNR, CDR2 FQNEAQ (reference sequence). CDR3 length: 15 amino acids. CDR3 sequence (DNA): TGTGCCAGCAGCTTAGAGCTTGGGGTCGCGGGCGAGCAGTACTTC. As protein: CASSLELGVAGEQYF.

The chain uses TRBV7-9 and TRBJ2-5; 10 nucleotides align to TRBD1. CDR3 length: 15 residues. Germline lookup yields CDR1 SEHNR and CDR2 FQNEAQ (reference sequence). V dropped 3 bases and J dropped 0; count of bases not matched to a gene: 1. Here the CDR3 reads CASSLGTGDQETQYF. Here the CDR3 DNA reads TGTGCCAGCAGCTTGGGGACAGGGGACCAAGAGACCCAGTACTTC.

In DNA form, the CDR3 reads TGTGCCAGTAGTATTCTCACAGGGGCTGGGGGCTATGGCTACACCTTC. It specifies CASSILTGAGGYGYTF. This chain joins TRBV19 and TRBJ1-2, with 7 bases aligning to TRBD1. There are 16 residues in the CDR3. Unmatched junction bases numbered 11, after V lost 3 bases and J lost 4 bases. Germline loops: CDR1 LNHDA, CDR2 SQIVND (reference sequence).

This clone was seen just once. The chain couples TRBV11-2 to TRBJ1-1, with D unclear. Germline V gives CDR1 SGHAT, CDR2 FQNNGV. The CDR3 consists of 15 residues. V dropped 3 bases and J dropped 0 bases, with 11 bases sitting between them. CDR3 in amino acids: CASSFSTPMNTEAFF. CDR3 DNA sequence: TGTGCCAGCAGCTTCTCGACACCCATGAACACTGAAGCTTTCTTT.

The rearrangement joins TRBV4-1 to TRBJ1-2, with D possibly TRBD1 on 5 matching bases. Germline lookup yields CDR1 MGHRA and CDR2 YSYEKL. The length of the CDR3 is 13 residues. V dropped 1 base and J dropped 3 bases, with 6 bases sitting between them. CDR3 in amino acids: CASSQAGYYGYTF. The CDR3 DNA reads TGCGCCAGCAGCCAAGCAGGGTACTATGGCTACACCTTC.

The chain combines TRBV7-8 with TRBJ2-7, with 13 bases matching TRBD2. The CDR3 has 15 amino acids. V dropped 5 bases and J dropped 5; count of bases not matched to a gene: 6. Germline CDR1 is SGHVS and CDR2 is FQNEAQ. As DNA, the CDR3 is TGTGCCAGCAGCCCCAGGGGACTAGCGGGAAACGAGCAGTACTTC. Protein sequence: CASSPRGLAGNEQYF.

This clone came up a few times. Mismatch with germline at one junction end may stem from a read error. The V and J genes are TRBV5-1 and TRBJ2-7; D not certain. The germline V gene encodes CDR1 SGHRS and CDR2 YFSETQ. The CDR3 totals 14 residues. In DNA, the CDR3 is TGCGCCAGCAGCTTGGCGTCGAGCTCCCACGAGCAGTACTTC. Translated: CASSLASSSHEQYF.